The 7 T cell receptor beta chains below all came from one sample that was sequenced in a study of T cell repertoires in cytomegalovirus infection. TCRdb re-called the reads with MiXCR, one entry per CDR3 protein. The sample includes 100,000 to 150,000 distinct CDR3 sequences, almost 9% of them seen just once. The specimen sequenced was PBMCs. The receptors shown here come from a human donor in good health (CMV status not recorded). Some clones in this sample may be carry-over from other donors' samples.

This clonotype was observed at least ten times. V is TRBV10-3 and J is TRBJ1-5; 7 bases agree with TRBD1. J lost 0 bases, V lost 7 bases, and 6 bases had no gene match. Germline V gives CDR1 ENHRY, CDR2 SYGVKD. The CDR3 spans 15 residues. The chain's CDR3 is CAIKAGGYSNQPQHF. The CDR3 region has the DNA TGTGCCATCAAAGCAGGGGGATATAGCAATCAGCCCCAGCATTTT.

This clonotype came up many times. This chain joins TRBV7-6 and TRBJ1-6, with D perhaps matching TRBD1 (5 bases). Germline V gene sequence: CDR1 SGHVS, CDR2 FNYEAQ. Trimming stripped 5 bases from V and 8 bases from J, with 19 bases between. This CDR3 is built from 16 residues. The CDR3 spells CASSPTSGRRDSPLHF. DNA of the CDR3: TGTGCCAGCAGCCCAACGTCAGGGAGGCGGGATTCACCCCTCCACTTT.

This clonotype has more than one count but fewer than ten. The chain employs TRBV5-4 and TRBJ1-2; possible D gene TRBD1, 6 bases. From germline, CDR1 is SGHNT and CDR2 YYREEE (reference sequence). The CDR3 loop spans 13 amino acids. The V end lost 4 bases, the J end lost 4 bases, and 11 bases lay between the germline ends. Written as DNA, the CDR3 is TGTGCCAGCAGCGCGGGACACGGCTATGGCTACACCTTC. It specifies CASSAGHGYGYTF.

In this sample, this clonotype turned up many times. V and J are TRBV6-5 and TRBJ2-5; D tentatively fits TRBD1 or TRBD2 (5 bases each). The CDR3 length is 14 residues. Germline CDR1 is MNHEY and CDR2 is SVGAGI. Trimming left V 0 bases short and J 7 bases short, with 12 bases between. The DNA of the CDR3 is TGTGCCAGCAGTTACTCTGGGGACCCTCCGACCCAGTACTTC. Translation: CASSYSGDPPTQYF.

This clonotype has at least ten counts. The gene calls are TRBV29-1 and TRBJ2-3; D may be TRBD1 (6 bases). This CDR3 spans 13 amino acids. From germline, CDR1 is SQVTM and CDR2 ANQGSEA. V was clipped by 4 bases and J by 2 bases, with 10 bases between them. CDR3 in amino acids: CSVGGQYTDTQYF. CDR3 sequence (DNA): TGCAGCGTTGGGGGGCAGTACACAGATACGCAGTATTTT.

V gene TRBV28 combines with J gene TRBJ2-5, with 8 bases matching TRBD1. There are 16 residues in the CDR3. Germline CDR1 is MDHEN and CDR2 is SYDVKM. Trimming at V came to 5 bases and at J to 5 bases, leaving 13 bases not matched to a gene. CDR3 in amino acids: CASSLYTTGVSETQYF. The CDR3 DNA sequence: TGTGCCAGCAGTCTCTACACGACAGGGGTCTCCGAGACCCAGTACTTC.

This clonotype was found a few times. This sequence joins TRBV2 and TRBJ1-4, with 9 bases that match TRBD1. Trimming cost V 6 bases and J 7 bases; bases outside gene matches: 12. CDR1 SNHLY and CDR2 FYNNEI come from the germline V gene. The CDR3 is 16 residues long. The CDR3 here is CASRSSAGQGGEKLFF. The CDR3 DNA reads as TGTGCCAGCAGGTCCTCAGCGGGACAGGGAGGTGAAAAACTGTTTTTT.